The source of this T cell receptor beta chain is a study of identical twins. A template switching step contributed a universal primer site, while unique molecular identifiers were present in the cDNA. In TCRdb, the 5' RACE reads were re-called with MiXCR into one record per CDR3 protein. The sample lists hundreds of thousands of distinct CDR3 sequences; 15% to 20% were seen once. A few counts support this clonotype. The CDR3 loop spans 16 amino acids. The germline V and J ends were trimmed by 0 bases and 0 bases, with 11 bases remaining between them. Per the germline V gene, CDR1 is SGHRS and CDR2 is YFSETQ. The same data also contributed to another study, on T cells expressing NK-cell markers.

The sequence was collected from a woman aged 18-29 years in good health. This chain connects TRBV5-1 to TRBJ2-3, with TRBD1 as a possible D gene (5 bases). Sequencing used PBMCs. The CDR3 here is CASSLGQGYSTDTQYF. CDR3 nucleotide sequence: TGCGCCAGCAGCTTGGGCCAGGGATATAGCACAGATACGCAGTATTTT.